This TCR beta chain was recorded in a study of early T cells in non-severe SARS-CoV-2 infection. Study-level background: Sequencing was performed on bulk RNA from unsorted whole blood, leaving chains unpaired.

The germline V and J ends were trimmed by 4 bases and 0 bases, with 13 bases remaining between them. CDR3 size: 16 residues. Per the germline V gene, CDR1 is MNHEY and CDR2 is SMNVEV (reference sequence). Each single cDNA molecule received a unique molecular identifier. TCRdb analysed the 5' RACE reads with MiXCR anew, one entry per CDR3 protein. The profile covers approximately 73,000 distinct CDR3 sequences, with about 11% appearing a single time and about 4.8% taken by the ten largest. Study-wide points: The VDJdb matching leaned toward anti-spike CD8 responses and overlooked private and CD4 specificities.

The table lists this clonotype with a few counts. Its antigen is currently unknown. Sample: whole blood. This TCR came from an adult who was a healthcare worker with PCR-confirmed SARS-CoV-2 infection or an uninfected control (not recorded which). The rearrangement uses TRBV27 and TRBJ2-4; no definite D call. The CDR3 DNA sequence: TGTGCCAGCAGTTCTAGGGAAATTATAGCCAAAAACATTCAGTACTTC. Translation: CASSSREIIAKNIQYF.